This entry lists 8 T cell receptor beta chains sequenced from one sample in a study of blood T cell repertoires in COVID-19. Profiling relied on immunoSEQ multiplex PCR, and the TCRdb table lists in-frame clones only, not all of them. In the table there are about 380,000 clones, 80% to 90% of which are singletons. Material for sequencing was peripheral blood. The origin of the receptors is a man aged 40-49 years with acute or convalescent COVID-19.

V and J are TRBV5-5 and TRBJ1-1; 9 bases are shared with TRBD1. The V segment lost 3 bases and the J segment 1 base; nucleotides outside the gene matches: 1. The CDR3 loop spans 14 amino acids. Germline V CDR1 and CDR2: SGHKS, YYEKEE (reference sequence). The CDR3 is CASSWGQGNTEAFF. The CDR3 nucleotides read TGTGCCAGCAGCTGGGGACAGGGGAACACTGAAGCTTTCTTT.

The chain joins TRBV10-1 to TRBJ1-3; D is unresolved. Germline V gene sequence: CDR1 WNHNN, CDR2 SYGVQD (reference sequence). The V gene lost 6 bases and the J gene lost 0 bases, with 6 bases spanning the gap. This CDR3 comprises 13 residues. The chain's CDR3 is CASSLDSGNTIYF. Here the CDR3 DNA reads TGCGCCAGCAGCCTAGACTCTGGAAACACCATATATTTT.

As to this clone: The sample has other DNA sequences that encode this CDR3 too. V and J are TRBV19 and TRBJ2-2; 11 bases align to TRBD1. Germline assignment: CDR1 LNHDA and CDR2 SQIVND (reference sequence). Trimming cost V 5 bases and J 4 bases; bases outside gene matches: 0. This CDR3 spans 14 amino acids. CDR3 sequence (DNA): TGTGCCAGTAGTGGGACAGGGGGCACCGGGGAGCTGTTTTTT. Translation: CASSGTGGTGELFF.

The CDR3 here is CASSLRVGAGGREQYF. The CDR3 DNA sequence: TGTGCCAGCAGTCTCCGTGTGGGGGCGGGAGGACGCGAGCAGTACTTC. The rearrangement links TRBV27 to TRBJ2-7; 8 nucleotides line up with TRBD2. The J segment lost 6 bases and the V segment lost 5 bases, leaving 15 bases of the junction unmatched. CDR3 length: 16 amino acids. Germline loops: CDR1 MNHEY, CDR2 SMNVEV (reference sequence).

This clone was detected only once. This chain joins TRBV4-1 and TRBJ1-1; D not resolved. CDR3 length: 15 amino acids. V was cut by 4 bases and J by 1 base, with 13 bases left in between. Germline assignment: CDR1 MGHRA and CDR2 YSYEKL. CDR3 sequence: CASSPVSRENTEAFF. The CDR3 region has the DNA TGCGCCAGCAGCCCAGTATCTCGGGAGAACACTGAAGCTTTCTTT.

The chain carries TRBV7-6 and TRBJ1-2; D is uncertain. The germline CDR1 and CDR2 sequences are SGHVS and FNYEAQ. Trimming stripped 1 base from V and 5 bases from J, with 14 bases between. There are 15 residues in the CDR3. For the CDR3, the DNA is TGTGCCAGCAGCTTAGGTGACCGGCGGAGATATGGCTACACCTTC. It is translated as CASSLGDRRRYGYTF.

This rearrangement joins TRBV27 to TRBJ1-5; 8 nucleotides match TRBD1. The ends lost 6 bases at V and 7 bases at J; junction bases unmatched: 8. CDR3 length equals 14 residues. Germline V gene sequence: CDR1 MNHEY, CDR2 SMNVEV (reference sequence). CDR3 amino acids: CASRLQGGKQPQHF. CDR3 sequence (DNA): TGTGCCAGCAGACTACAGGGGGGTAAACAGCCCCAGCATTTT.

This clone was recorded only once. The V call is TRBV9, the J call TRBJ1-2, with 7 bases matching TRBD1. Unmatched junction bases numbered 8, after V lost 4 bases and J lost 2 bases. Per germline, CDR1 SGDLS and CDR2 YYNGEE. This CDR3 has 15 residues. In DNA, the CDR3 is TGTGCCAGCAGCCCACGGGCAGGGGGGAACTATGGCTACACCTTC. The encoded protein is CASSPRAGGNYGYTF.